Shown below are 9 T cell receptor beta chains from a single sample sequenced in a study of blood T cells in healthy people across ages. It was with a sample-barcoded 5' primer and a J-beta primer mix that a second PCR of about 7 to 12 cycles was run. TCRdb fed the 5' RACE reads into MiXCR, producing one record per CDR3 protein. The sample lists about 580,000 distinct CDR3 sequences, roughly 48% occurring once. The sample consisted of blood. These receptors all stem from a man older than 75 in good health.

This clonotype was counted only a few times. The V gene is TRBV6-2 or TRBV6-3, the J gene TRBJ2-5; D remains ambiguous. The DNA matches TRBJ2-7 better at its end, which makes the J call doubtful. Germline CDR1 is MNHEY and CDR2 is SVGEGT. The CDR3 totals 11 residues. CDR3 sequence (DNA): TGTGCCAGCACCCGAACGGGCGAGCAGTACTTC. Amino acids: CASTRTGEQYF.

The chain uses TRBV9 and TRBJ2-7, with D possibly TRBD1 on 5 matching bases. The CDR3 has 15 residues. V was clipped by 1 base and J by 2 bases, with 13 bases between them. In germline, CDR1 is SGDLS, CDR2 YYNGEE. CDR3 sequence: CASSVSATEAYEQYF. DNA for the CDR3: TGTGCCAGCAGCGTATCTGCGACAGAGGCCTACGAGCAGTACTTC.

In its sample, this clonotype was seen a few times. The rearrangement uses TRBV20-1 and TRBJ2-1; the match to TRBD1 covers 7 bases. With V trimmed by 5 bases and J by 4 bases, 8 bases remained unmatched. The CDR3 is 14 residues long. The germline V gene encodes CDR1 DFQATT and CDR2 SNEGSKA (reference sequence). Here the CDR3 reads CSAGKQGIYNEQFF. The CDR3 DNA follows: TGCAGTGCTGGTAAACAGGGGATTTACAATGAGCAGTTCTTC.

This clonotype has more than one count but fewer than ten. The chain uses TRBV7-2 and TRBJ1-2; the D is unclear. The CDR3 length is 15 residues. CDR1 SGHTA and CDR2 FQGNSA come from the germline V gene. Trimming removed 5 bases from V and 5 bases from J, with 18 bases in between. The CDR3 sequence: CASSADPGRTYGYTF. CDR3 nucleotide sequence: TGTGCCAGCAGCGCCGACCCCGGGCGAACGTATGGCTACACCTTC.

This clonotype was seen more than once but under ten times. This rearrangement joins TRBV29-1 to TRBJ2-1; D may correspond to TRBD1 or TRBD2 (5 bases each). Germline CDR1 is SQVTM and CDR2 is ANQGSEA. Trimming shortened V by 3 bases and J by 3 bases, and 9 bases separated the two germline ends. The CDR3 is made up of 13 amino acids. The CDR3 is CSVDGAHYNEQFF. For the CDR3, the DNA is TGCAGCGTTGACGGGGCCCACTACAATGAGCAGTTCTTC.

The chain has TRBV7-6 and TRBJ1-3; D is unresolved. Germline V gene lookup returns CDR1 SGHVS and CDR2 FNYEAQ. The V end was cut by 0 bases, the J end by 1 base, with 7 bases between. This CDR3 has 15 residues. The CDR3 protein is CASSLAQPSGNTIYF. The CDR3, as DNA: TGTGCCAGCAGCTTAGCGCAGCCATCTGGAAACACCATATATTTT.

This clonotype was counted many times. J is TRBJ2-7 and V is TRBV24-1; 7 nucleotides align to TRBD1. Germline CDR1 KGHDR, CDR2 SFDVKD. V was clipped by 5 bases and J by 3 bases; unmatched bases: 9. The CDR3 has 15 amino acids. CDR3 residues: CATSAHRGHVYEQYF. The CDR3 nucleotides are TGTGCCACCAGTGCTCACAGGGGCCACGTCTACGAGCAGTACTTC.

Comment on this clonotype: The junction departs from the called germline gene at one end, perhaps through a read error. DNA of the CDR3: TGCGCCGGCAGCTTGGTGGCGACCGGCGAGACCCAGTACTTC. It is translated as CAGSLVATGETQYF. J is TRBJ2-5 and V is TRBV5-1; D is unclear. CDR3 length equals 14 residues. The V gene's germline CDR1 is SGHRS and CDR2 YFSETQ. Full variable domain (outside the CDR3, taken from reference TRBV5-1 and TRBJ2-5): KAGVTQTPRYLIKTRGQQVTLSCSPISGHRSVSWYQQTPGQGLQFLFEYFSETQRNKGNFPGRFSGRQFSNSRSEMNVSTLELGDSALYLCAGSLVATGETQYFGPGTRLLVL.

The CDR3 protein is CASSSDLGGGYEQYF. Here the CDR3 DNA reads TGTGCCAGCAGCTCCGATCTGGGGGGGGGCTACGAGCAGTACTTC. The chain employs TRBV7-9 and TRBJ2-7, with 7 bases aligning to TRBD2. Germline-derived CDR1 and CDR2 are SEHNR and FQNEAQ (reference sequence). The ends lost 4 bases at V and 3 bases at J; junction bases unmatched: 9. The CDR3 runs 15 residues.